The rows below give T cell receptor beta chains drawn from one sample of a study of cytomegalovirus exposure and HLA in healthy donors. The data were produced by immunoSEQ multiplex PCR, yet TCRdb's version contains in-frame clones alone and is incomplete. The sample carries 200,000 or so clones, approximately 90% recorded once. Sequences were obtained from PBMCs. Receptors were obtained from a woman aged 18-29 years in good health and CMV-seronegative. CDR3s include the opening cysteine and the closing phenylalanine or tryptophan. A D gene is named only where the DNA matches it firmly.

J gene: TRBJ2-2; D gene: -; V gene: TRBV19; CDR3 protein: CASSWGGAGTGELFF; CDR3 DNA: TGTGCCAGTAGCTGGGGGGGCGCGGGCACCGGGGAGCTGTTTTTT
J gene: TRBJ1-3; D gene: -; V gene: TRBV2; CDR3 protein: CARLQGDGNTIYF; CDR3 DNA: TGTGCCAGACTACAGGGAGATGGAAACACCATATATTTT
J gene: TRBJ2-1; D gene: TRBD2; V gene: TRBV10-3; CDR3 protein: CAISERLAGVSGEQFF; CDR3 DNA: TGTGCCATCAGTGAGCGGCTAGCGGGAGTGTCGGGTGAGCAGTTCTTC
J gene: TRBJ1-2; D gene: -; V gene: TRBV20-1; CDR3 protein: CSALDRPMGTF; CDR3 DNA: TGCAGTGCTCTGGACAGACCCATGGGGACCTTC
J gene: TRBJ2-3; D gene: -; V gene: TRBV29-1; CDR3 protein: CSVSVRSSTDTQYF; CDR3 DNA: TGCAGCGTGTCCGTCCGTTCTAGCACAGATACGCAGTATTTT
J gene: TRBJ1-3; D gene: -; V gene: TRBV6-6; CDR3 protein: CASSYGHSGNTIYF; CDR3 DNA: TGTGCCAGCAGTTACGGCCACTCTGGAAACACCATATATTTT
J gene: TRBJ1-1; D gene: TRBD1; V gene: TRBV6-5; CDR3 protein: CASSYYGTGETEAFF; CDR3 DNA: TGTGCCAGCAGTTACTATGGGACAGGGGAGACTGAAGCTTTCTTT
J gene: TRBJ1-3; D gene: -; V gene: TRBV6-5; CDR3 protein: CASTPDRSSGNTIYF; CDR3 DNA: TGTGCCAGCACCCCAGACAGGAGCTCTGGAAACACCATATATTTT
J gene: TRBJ2-3; D gene: -; V gene: TRBV19; CDR3 protein: CATKIPGDSRGDTQYF; CDR3 DNA: TGTGCCACTAAGATCCCCGGGGACTCTCGCGGAGATACGCAGTATTTT
J gene: TRBJ1-1; D gene: TRBD1; V gene: TRBV28; CDR3 protein: CASRSGGTEAFF; CDR3 DNA: TGTGCCAGCAGATCAGGGGGCACTGAAGCTTTCTTT
J gene: TRBJ1-2; D gene: -; V gene: TRBV27; CDR3 protein: CASSPSGRPGYTF; CDR3 DNA: TGTGCCAGCAGCCCAAGCGGCAGGCCTGGCTACACCTTC
J gene: TRBJ2-7; D gene: -; V gene: TRBV11-2; CDR3 protein: CASSTRQTPGEEQYF; CDR3 DNA: TGTGCCAGCAGCACCCGACAGACCCCAGGTGAGGAGCAGTACTTC
J gene: TRBJ2-7; D gene: -; V gene: TRBV10-2; CDR3 protein: CATNGMTASYEQYF; CDR3 DNA: TGCGCCACCAATGGGATGACAGCCTCCTACGAGCAGTACTTC
J gene: TRBJ2-7; D gene: -; V gene: TRBV30; CDR3 protein: CARSGGRTRPNPGTYEQYF; CDR3 DNA: TGTGCCCGGAGTGGTGGCAGGACGAGGCCAAATCCAGGGACCTACGAGCAGTACTTC